The TCR beta chain described here comes from a study of T cell responses to AZD1222 COVID-19 vaccine. General study points: Repertoires were obtained only post-peak T cell response. Nearly half of the spike-specific TCRs reportedly recognize variant regions that carry no mutations. Donor demographics were predominantly white British with a female majority; clonal diversity may be underestimated. Two AZD1222 administrations were followed by greater Spike-specific TCR breadth and depth.

The CDR3 contains 14 residues. Germline assignment: CDR1 KGHSH and CDR2 LQKENI. Trimming removed 1 base from V and 0 bases from J, with 4 bases in between. The table came from immunoSEQ multiplex PCR; TCRdb's copy has only in-frame clones and leaves some out. The table includes tens of thousands of clones, approximately 89% detected once. As regards this clone: Its target is unknown. The sample contains more than one DNA sequence encoding this CDR3.

The rearrangement joins TRBV18 to TRBJ1-5, with D unclear. This TCR derives from an adult in good health. Source: peripheral blood, taken on day 0 of AZD1222 vaccination. The CDR3 DNA is TGTGCCAGCTCACCACAGGGTAGCAATCAGCCCCAGCATTTT. Translated: CASSPQGSNQPQHF.